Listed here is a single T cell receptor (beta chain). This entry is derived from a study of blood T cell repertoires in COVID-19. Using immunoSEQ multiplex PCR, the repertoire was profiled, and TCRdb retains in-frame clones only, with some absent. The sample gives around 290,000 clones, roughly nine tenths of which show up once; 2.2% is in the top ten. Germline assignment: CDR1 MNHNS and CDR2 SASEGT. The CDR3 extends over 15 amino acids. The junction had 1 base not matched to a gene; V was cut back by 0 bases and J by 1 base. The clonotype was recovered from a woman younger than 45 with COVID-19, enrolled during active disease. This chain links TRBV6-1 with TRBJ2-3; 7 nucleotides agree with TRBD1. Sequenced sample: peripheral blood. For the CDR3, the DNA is TGTGCCAGCAGTGAAGCACAGGGGCGCACAGATACGCAGTATTTT. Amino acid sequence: CASSEAQGRTDTQYF.